The 3 T cell receptor beta chains presented below share a single source sample, sequenced in a study of blood T cell repertoires in COVID-19. Profiled with immunoSEQ multiplex PCR; TCRdb holds only in-frame clones, not every one. Of roughly 95,000 clones listed, roughly four fifths are singletons. The sample taken for sequencing was peripheral blood. These receptors came from a man in his fifties with active or convalescent COVID-19.

CDR3 sequence: CASSPPGDTGELFF. CDR3 nucleotides: TGTGCCAGCAGTCCTCCCGGGGACACCGGGGAGCTGTTTTTT. The rearrangement joins TRBV5-4 to TRBJ2-2; weak D call: TRBD2 (5 bases). The germline V and J ends were trimmed by 5 bases and 3 bases, with 11 bases remaining between them. In germline, CDR1 is SGHNT, CDR2 YYREEE (reference sequence). The CDR3 is made up of 14 amino acids.

The CDR3 region is CASSDPAGGKETQYF. The CDR3 bases are TGTGCCAGCAGCGATCCAGCCGGGGGAAAAGAGACCCAGTACTTC. This chain joins TRBV3-1 (or the pseudogene TRBV3-2) and TRBJ2-5; D may be TRBD2 (6 bases). This CDR3 has 15 amino acids. V was clipped by 5 bases and J by 3 bases, with 16 bases between them. From germline, CDR1 is LGHDT and CDR2 YNNKEL (reference sequence).

The V call is TRBV3-1 (or the pseudogene TRBV3-2), the J call TRBJ2-5; D uncertain. The V end lost 4 bases, the J end lost 4 bases, and 10 bases lay between the germline ends. Germline V gene lookup returns CDR1 LGHDT and CDR2 YNNKEL (reference sequence). The CDR3 consists of 13 residues. CDR3 coding DNA: TGTGCCAGCAGCCCAACCGCGGTAGAGACCCAGTACTTC. Protein product: CASSPTAVETQYF.